The present T cell receptor beta chain was sequenced within a study of cytomegalovirus exposure and HLA in healthy donors. A remark on this clone: What it binds is unknown.

Study results and limitations: Sequencing probably produced one cluster of sequence variants that were highly shared.

Germline values: CDR1 LGHNA, CDR2 YSLEER. Unmatched junction bases numbered 2, after V lost 0 bases and J lost 4 bases. The CDR3 is 14 amino acids. PCR primers comprised 60 Vbeta and 13 Jbeta primers. Clones were read by immunoSEQ multiplex PCR, and TCRdb kept only the in-frame ones, dropping some. Counted here are 60,000 to 75,000 clones, approximately 58% occurring once; the ten biggest clones make up about 2.9%. The rearrangement links TRBV4-3 to TRBJ2-7, with 8 nucleotides matching TRBD2. The TCR comes from a woman aged 45-60 years in good health and CMV-seronegative. The sequenced sample consisted of PBMCs. CDR3 coding DNA: TGCGCCAGCAGCCAAGATCGGGAGGGATACGAGCAGTACTTC. This codes for CASSQDREGYEQYF.